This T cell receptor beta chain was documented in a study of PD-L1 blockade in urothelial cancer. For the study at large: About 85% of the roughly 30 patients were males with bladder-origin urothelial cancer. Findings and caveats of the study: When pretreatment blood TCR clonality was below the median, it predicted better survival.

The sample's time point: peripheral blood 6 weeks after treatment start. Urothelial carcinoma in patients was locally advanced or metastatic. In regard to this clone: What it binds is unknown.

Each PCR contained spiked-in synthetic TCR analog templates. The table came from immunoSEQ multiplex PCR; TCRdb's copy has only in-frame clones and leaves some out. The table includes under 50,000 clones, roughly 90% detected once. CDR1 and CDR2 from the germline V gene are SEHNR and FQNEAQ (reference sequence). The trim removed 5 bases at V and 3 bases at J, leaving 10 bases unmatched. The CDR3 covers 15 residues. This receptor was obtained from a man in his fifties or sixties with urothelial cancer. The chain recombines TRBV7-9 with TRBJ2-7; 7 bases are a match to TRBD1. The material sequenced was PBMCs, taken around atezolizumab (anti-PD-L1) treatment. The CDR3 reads CASSLPTGVLYEQYF. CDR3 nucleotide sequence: TGTGCCAGCAGCCTCCCTACAGGGGTCCTCTACGAGCAGTACTTC.